What follows describes a single T cell receptor (beta chain). V lost 1 base and J 4 bases, leaving 7 bases between the germline ends. Germline V gene lookup returns CDR1 SGHVS and CDR2 FNYEAQ. The CDR3 is made up of 14 amino acids. Per the authors' pipeline: The authors estimated nucleated cell counts from reference gene primer amplification. Method: immunoSEQ multiplex PCR; TCRdb's copy keeps in-frame clones and lacks some. The V and J calls and clone size are taken from that table; D and trimming were inferred from the DNA. Altogether about 120,000 clones are present, more than 70% being singletons, with the ten largest covering more than 0.9%. This specimen belongs to a study of blood T cell repertoires in COVID-19. Study information: Sample material is recorded as cDNA or gDNA derived from T cells, B-cell-depleted T cells, or PBMCs.

Input material: peripheral blood. This chain joins TRBV7-6 and TRBJ2-2; possibly TRBD2 for D (5 bases). The sequence was obtained from a woman older than 75 with acute or convalescent COVID-19. The CDR3 loop is CASSLGAATGELFF. The CDR3 nucleotides read TGTGCCAGCAGCTTAGGAGCGGCCACCGGGGAGCTGTTTTTT.